Only a few counts were recorded for the clone carrying this TCR beta chain. Its antigen is still unknown. TCRdb reprocessed the RT-PCR reads with MiXCR, giving one entry per CDR3 protein. The table has around 850,000 distinct CDR3 sequences, approximately 18% seen once. The source of the sample is a study of response to subunit inactivated influenza vaccine. Study-wide results and limits: The authors proposed limited new T cell recruitment per seasonal influenza vaccination.

Unmatched junction bases numbered 2, after V lost 4 bases and J lost 3 bases. This CDR3 is built from 13 residues. Germline V gene sequence: CDR1 MNHEY, CDR2 SMNVEV (reference sequence). The chain employs TRBV27 and TRBJ2-7, with 8 bases fitting TRBD1. The source is a man aged 50 or older who received an inactivated influenza vaccine. Source: PBMCs from blood, taken around 5 days after vaccination. The DNA of the CDR3 is TGTGCCAGCAGTTCGGACAGGGACTACGAGCAGTACTTC. The encoded protein is CASSSDRDYEQYF.